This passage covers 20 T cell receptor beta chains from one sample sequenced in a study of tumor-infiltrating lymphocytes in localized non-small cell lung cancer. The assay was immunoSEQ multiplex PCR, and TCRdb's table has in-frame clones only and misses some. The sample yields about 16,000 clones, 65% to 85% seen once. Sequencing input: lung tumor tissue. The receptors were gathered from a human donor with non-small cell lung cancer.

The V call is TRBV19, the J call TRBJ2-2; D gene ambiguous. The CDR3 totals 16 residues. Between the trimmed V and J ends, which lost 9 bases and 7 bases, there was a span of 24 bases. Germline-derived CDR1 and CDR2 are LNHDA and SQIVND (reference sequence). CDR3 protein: CASSRFHTGFVGELFF. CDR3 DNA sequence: TGTGCCAGCTCACGCTTTCACACGGGTTTCGTCGGGGAGCTGTTTTTT.

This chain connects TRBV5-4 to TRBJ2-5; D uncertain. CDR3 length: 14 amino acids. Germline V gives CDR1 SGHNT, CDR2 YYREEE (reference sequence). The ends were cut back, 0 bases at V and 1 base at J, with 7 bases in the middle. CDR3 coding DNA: TGTGCCAGCAGCTTGGCTGGGGTCCAAGAGACCCAGTACTTC. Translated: CASSLAGVQETQYF.

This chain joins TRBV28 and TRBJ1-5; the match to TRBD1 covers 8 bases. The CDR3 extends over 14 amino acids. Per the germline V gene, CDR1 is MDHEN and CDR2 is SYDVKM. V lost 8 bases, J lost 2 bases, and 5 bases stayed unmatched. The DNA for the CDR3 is TGTGCCAGCCAGGGGGCTTATGGCAATCAGCCCCAGCATTTT. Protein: CASQGAYGNQPQHF.

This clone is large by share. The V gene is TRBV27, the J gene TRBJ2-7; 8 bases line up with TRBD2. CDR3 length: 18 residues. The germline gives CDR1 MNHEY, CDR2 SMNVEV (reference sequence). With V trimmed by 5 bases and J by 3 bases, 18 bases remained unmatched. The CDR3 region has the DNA TGTGCCAGCAGTCCTAAGGGATCGGGGCTAGCGGGTTTCTACGAGCAGTACTTC. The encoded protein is CASSPKGSGLAGFYEQYF.

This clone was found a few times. This CDR3 reads CASSIGRSMNTEAFF. Written as DNA, the CDR3 is TGTGCCAGCAGTATTGGACGGAGCATGAACACTGAAGCTTTCTTT. This chain connects TRBV6-5 to TRBJ1-1, with unresolved D. V lost 5 bases and J 0 bases, leaving 13 bases between the germline ends. The CDR3 totals 15 residues. The V gene's germline CDR1 is MNHEY and CDR2 SVGAGI.

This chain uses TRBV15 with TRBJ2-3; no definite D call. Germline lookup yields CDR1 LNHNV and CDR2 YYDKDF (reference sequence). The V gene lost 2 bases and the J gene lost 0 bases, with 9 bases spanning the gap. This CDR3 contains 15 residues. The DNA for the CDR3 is TGTGCCACCAGCAGAATGCAGACTAGCACAGATACGCAGTATTTT. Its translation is CATSRMQTSTDTQYF.

CDR3 bases: TGCAGGGTACTAGCGAATGAGCAGTTCTTC. Protein product: CRVLANEQFF. The chain links TRBV20-1 to TRBJ2-1, with 7 positions matching TRBD2. CDR1 is DFQATT, CDR2 SNEGSKA, per germline (reference sequence). CDR3 length: 10 residues.

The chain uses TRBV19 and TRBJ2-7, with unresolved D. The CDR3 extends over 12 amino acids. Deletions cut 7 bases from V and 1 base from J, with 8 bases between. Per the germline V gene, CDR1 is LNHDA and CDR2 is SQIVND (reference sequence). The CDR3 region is CASKSSSYEQYF. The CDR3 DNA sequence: TGTGCCAGTAAGTCGTCGTCCTACGAGCAGTACTTC.

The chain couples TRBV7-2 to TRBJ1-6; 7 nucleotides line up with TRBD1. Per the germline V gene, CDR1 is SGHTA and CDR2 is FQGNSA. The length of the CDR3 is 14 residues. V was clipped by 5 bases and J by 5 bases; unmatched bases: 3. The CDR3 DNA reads TGTGCCAGCAGCCCGACAGGGAATAATTCACCCCTCCACTTT. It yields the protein CASSPTGNNSPLHF.

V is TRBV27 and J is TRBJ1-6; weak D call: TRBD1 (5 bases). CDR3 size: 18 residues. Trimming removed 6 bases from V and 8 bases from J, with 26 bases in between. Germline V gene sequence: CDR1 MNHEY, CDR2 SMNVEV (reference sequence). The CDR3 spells CASSPDILHGVGYSPLHF. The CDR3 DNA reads TGTGCCAGCAGCCCGGACATACTCCATGGAGTAGGGTATTCACCCCTCCACTTT.

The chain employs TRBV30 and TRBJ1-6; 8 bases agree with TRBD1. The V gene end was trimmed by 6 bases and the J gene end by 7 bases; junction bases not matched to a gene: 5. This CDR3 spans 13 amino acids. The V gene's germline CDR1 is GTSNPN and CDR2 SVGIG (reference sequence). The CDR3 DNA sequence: TGTGCCTGCGAACGGGACAGGAATTCACCCCTCCACTTT. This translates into CACERDRNSPLHF.

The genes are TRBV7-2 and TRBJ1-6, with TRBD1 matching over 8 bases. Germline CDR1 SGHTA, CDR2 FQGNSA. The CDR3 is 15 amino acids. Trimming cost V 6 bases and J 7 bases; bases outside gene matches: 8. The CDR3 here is CASSRSGGGNSPLHF. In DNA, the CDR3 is TGTGCCAGCAGTCGTTCAGGGGGCGGGAATTCACCCCTCCACTTT. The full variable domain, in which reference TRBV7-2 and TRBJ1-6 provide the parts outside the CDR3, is GAGVSQSPSNKVTEKGKDVELRCDPISGHTALYWYRQSLGQGLEFLIYFQGNSAPDKSGLPSDRFSAERTGGSVSTLTIQRTQQEDSAVYLCASSRSGGGNSPLHFGNGTRLTVT.

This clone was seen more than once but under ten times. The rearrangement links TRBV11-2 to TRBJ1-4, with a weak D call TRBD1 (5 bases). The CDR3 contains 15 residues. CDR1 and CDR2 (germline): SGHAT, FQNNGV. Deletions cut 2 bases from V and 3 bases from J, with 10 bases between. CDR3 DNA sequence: TGTGCCAGCAGCTTATCCAGGGTAGCTAATGAAAAACTGTTTTTT. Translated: CASSLSRVANEKLFF.

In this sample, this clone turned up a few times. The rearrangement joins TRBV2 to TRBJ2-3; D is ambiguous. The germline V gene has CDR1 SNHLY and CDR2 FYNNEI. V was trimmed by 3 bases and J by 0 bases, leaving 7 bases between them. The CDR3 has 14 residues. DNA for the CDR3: TGTGCCAGCAGTGACGTCACTAGCACAGATACGCAGTATTTT. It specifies CASSDVTSTDTQYF.

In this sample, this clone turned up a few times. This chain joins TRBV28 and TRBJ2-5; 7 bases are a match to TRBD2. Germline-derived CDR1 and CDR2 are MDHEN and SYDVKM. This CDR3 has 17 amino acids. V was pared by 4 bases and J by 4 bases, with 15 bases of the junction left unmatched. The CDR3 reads CASSSSGRGGQRETQYF. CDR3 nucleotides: TGTGCCAGCAGTTCCTCTGGGAGGGGTGGGCAAAGAGAGACCCAGTACTTC.

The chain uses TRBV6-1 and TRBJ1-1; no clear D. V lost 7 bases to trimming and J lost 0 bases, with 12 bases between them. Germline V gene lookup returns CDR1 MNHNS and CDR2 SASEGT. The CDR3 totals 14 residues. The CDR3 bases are TGTGCCAGCACCCTCGGGGATTTGAACACTGAAGCTTTCTTT. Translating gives CASTLGDLNTEAFF.

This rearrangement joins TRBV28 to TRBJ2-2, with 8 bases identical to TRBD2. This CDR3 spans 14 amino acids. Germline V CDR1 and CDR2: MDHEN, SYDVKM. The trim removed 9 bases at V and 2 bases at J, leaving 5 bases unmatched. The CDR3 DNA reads TGTGCCAGTTGGACTAGCCTTAACACCGGGGAGCTGTTTTTT. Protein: CASWTSLNTGELFF.

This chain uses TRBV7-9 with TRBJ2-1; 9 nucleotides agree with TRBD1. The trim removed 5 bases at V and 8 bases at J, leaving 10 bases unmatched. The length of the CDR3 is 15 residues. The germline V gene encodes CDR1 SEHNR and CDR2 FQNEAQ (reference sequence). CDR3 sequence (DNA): TGTGCCAGCAGCCCCAACAGGGGGCTCTGGGATGAGCAGTTCTTC. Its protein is CASSPNRGLWDEQFF.

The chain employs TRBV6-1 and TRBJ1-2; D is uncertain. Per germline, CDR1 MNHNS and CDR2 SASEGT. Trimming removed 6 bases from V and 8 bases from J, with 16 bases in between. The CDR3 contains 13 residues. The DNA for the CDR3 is TGTGCCAGCAGATTGGTCAACTCGGGAGGCTACACCTTC. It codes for CASRLVNSGGYTF.

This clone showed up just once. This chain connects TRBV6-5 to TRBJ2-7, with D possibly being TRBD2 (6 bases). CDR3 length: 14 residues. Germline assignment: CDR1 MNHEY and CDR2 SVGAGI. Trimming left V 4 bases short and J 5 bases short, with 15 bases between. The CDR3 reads CASSSFRRGNEQYF. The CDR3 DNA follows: TGTGCCAGCAGTTCCTTCAGGAGGGGCAACGAGCAGTACTTC.